The 29 T cell receptor beta chains in this list originate from one sample, sequenced in a study of cytomegalovirus exposure and HLA in healthy donors. A multiplex PCR was run with 60 Vbeta primers and 13 Jbeta primers. Assay used: immunoSEQ multiplex PCR; TCRdb lists only in-frame clones, some missing. The sample records around 170,000 clones, approximately 85% being singletons. Sequencing was carried out using PBMCs. Every receptor here comes from a woman younger than 30 in good health and CMV-seronegative.

The gene calls are TRBV6-5 and TRBJ1-4; 11 bases agree with TRBD1. The CDR3 is 16 residues long. V was clipped by 0 bases and J by 7 bases; unmatched bases: 4. The germline gives CDR1 MNHEY, CDR2 SVGAGI. CDR3 coding DNA: TGTGCCAGCAGTTACTCGGGCGGGACAGGGGGTGAAAAACTGTTTTTT. Protein sequence: CASSYSGGTGGEKLFF.

V and J are TRBV7-8 and TRBJ1-1, with a weak D call TRBD1 (6 bases). The germline gives CDR1 SGHVS, CDR2 FQNEAQ. The CDR3 is 16 residues long. V dropped 0 bases and J dropped 2 bases, with 13 bases sitting between them. CDR3 protein: CASSLARWGTNTEAFF. The CDR3 nucleotides read TGTGCCAGCAGCTTAGCGCGGTGGGGGACAAACACTGAAGCTTTCTTT.

For this clone: This sample also contains other DNA sequences that code for the same CDR3. This sequence joins TRBV4-1 and TRBJ1-5, with TRBD1 matching 8 bases. The germline CDR1 and CDR2 sequences are MGHRA and YSYEKL. V lost 0 bases, J lost 5 bases, and 3 bases stayed unmatched. The CDR3 spans 15 residues. The CDR3 sequence is CASSQDGQGYQPQHF. The CDR3, as DNA: TGCGCCAGCAGCCAAGATGGACAGGGCTATCAGCCCCAGCATTTT.

The chain joins TRBV11-3 to TRBJ1-5; D gene unclear. The CDR3 is 15 amino acids. Germline values: CDR1 SGHNT, CDR2 YENEEA. V was trimmed by 2 bases and J by 3 bases, leaving 11 bases between them. CDR3: CASSLRSGYNQPQHF. CDR3 DNA: TGTGCCAGCAGCTTAAGGTCAGGCTACAATCAGCCCCAGCATTTT.

The chain combines TRBV28 with TRBJ1-2; TRBD1 matches 9 bases. The CDR3 is 15 amino acids. Germline-derived CDR1 and CDR2 are MDHEN and SYDVKM. V trimming: 7 bases; J trimming: 1 base; junction bases outside the gene matches: 7. The CDR3 sequence is CASTLQGAFNYGYTF. The CDR3, as DNA: TGTGCCAGCACCCTACAGGGGGCTTTTAACTATGGCTACACCTTC.

The chain carries TRBV5-1 and TRBJ1-1; D is ambiguous. Between the trimmed V and J ends, which lost 4 bases and 2 bases, there was a span of 15 bases. This CDR3 is 15 amino acids long. CDR1 and CDR2 from the germline V gene are SGHRS and YFSETQ. The CDR3 reads CASSRDTLPNTEAFF. DNA for the CDR3: TGCGCCAGCAGCCGAGACACACTTCCTAACACTGAAGCTTTCTTT.

The CDR3 DNA follows: TGTGCCAGCAGTGTACAGGGCTCTCTGAACACTGAAGCTTTCTTT. This codes for CASSVQGSLNTEAFF. This chain connects TRBV6-1 to TRBJ1-1; possible D gene TRBD1, 6 bases. The ends were cut back, 4 bases at V and 0 bases at J, with 12 bases in the middle. This CDR3 comprises 15 residues. The germline V gene encodes CDR1 MNHNS and CDR2 SASEGT.

The chain employs TRBV7-8 and TRBJ1-4, with unresolved D. V lost 2 bases and J lost 0, with 13 bases in between. The CDR3 loop spans 17 amino acids. Per germline, CDR1 SGHVS and CDR2 FQNEAQ. CDR3 protein: CASSLYVGDATNEKLFF. The DNA of the CDR3 is TGTGCCAGCAGCTTATATGTCGGAGATGCAACTAATGAAAAACTGTTTTTT. Based on the CDR3 plus reference TRBV7-8 and TRBJ1-4, the full variable domain is GAGVSQSPRYKVAKRGQDVALRCDPISGHVSLFWYQQALGQGPEFLTYFQNEAQLDKSGLPSDRFFAERPEGSVSTLKIQRTQQEDSAVYLCASSLYVGDATNEKLFFGSGTQLSVL.

This clone was detected a few times. V and J are TRBV6-1 and TRBJ2-1; 10 nucleotides match TRBD1. Germline CDR1 and CDR2: MNHNS and SASEGT. This CDR3 is 15 amino acids long. V shed 8 bases and J 8 bases; nucleotides not matched to a gene: 12. The CDR3 reads CASCPRTGGMDEQFF. Written as DNA, the CDR3 is TGTGCCAGCTGCCCCAGGACAGGGGGTATGGATGAGCAGTTCTTC.

The chain joins TRBV29-1 to TRBJ2-5; 12 bases are a match to TRBD1. The closer fit of TRBJ2-7 to the DNA end suggests the J call may be wrong. CDR1 and CDR2 (germline): SQVTM, ANQGSEA. The CDR3 consists of 16 residues. In nucleotides, the CDR3 is TGCAGCGTTACCGGGACAGGGGGCGCCATACTCTACGAGCAGTACTTC. Translating it yields CSVTGTGGAILYEQYF.

V usage is TRBV5-1 and J usage is TRBJ1-1; unclear D gene. Germline V gives CDR1 SGHRS, CDR2 YFSETQ. The CDR3 is 15 amino acids. V was cut by 4 bases and J by 0 bases, with 13 bases left in between. Here the CDR3 reads CASSPPTGLNTEAFF. DNA of the CDR3: TGCGCCAGCAGCCCCCCAACGGGGTTGAACACTGAAGCTTTCTTT.

The rearrangement joins TRBV19 to TRBJ1-4; the D is unclear. CDR3 length: 15 residues. V was pared by 3 bases and J by 8 bases, with 16 bases between. Germline CDR1 and CDR2: LNHDA and SQIVND (reference sequence). The CDR3 here is CASSISVRGKEKLFF. CDR3 sequence (DNA): TGTGCCAGTAGTATCTCGGTGCGGGGAAAGGAAAAACTGTTTTTT.

In its sample, this clone was seen a few times. The J gene is TRBJ2-7, the V gene TRBV6-1; 10 positions agree with TRBD1. The trim removed 6 bases at V and 5 bases at J, leaving 7 bases unmatched. The CDR3 length is 14 residues. Looked up from germline, CDR1 is MNHNS and CDR2 is SASEGT. For the CDR3, the DNA is TGTGCCAGCAGGGCCGGGACAGGGGTGAACGAGCAGTACTTC. It yields the protein CASRAGTGVNEQYF.

This clone was found once. The chain joins TRBV28 to TRBJ1-5; tentative D call: TRBD1 (5 bases). The CDR3 spans 15 residues. Germline V gene data show CDR1 as MDHEN and CDR2 as SYDVKM. The V and J ends lost 8 bases and 4 bases respectively, with 18 bases between them. Written as DNA, the CDR3 is TGTGCCAGCGGATACTCGGCAGGGTTAAATCAGCCCCAGCATTTT. Translation gives CASGYSAGLNQPQHF.

The rearrangement joins TRBV5-1 to TRBJ2-3, with D possibly being TRBD2 (5 bases). The CDR3 has 15 residues. CDR1 and CDR2 (germline): SGHRS, YFSETQ. The germline V and J ends were trimmed by 0 bases and 2 bases, with 10 bases remaining between them. The chain's CDR3 is CASSLAHGDTDTQYF. CDR3 DNA sequence: TGCGCCAGCAGCTTGGCTCACGGGGACACAGATACGCAGTATTTT. Variable domain in full (rest from reference TRBV5-1 and TRBJ2-3): KAGVTQTPRYLIKTRGQQVTLSCSPISGHRSVSWYQQTPGQGLQFLFEYFSETQRNKGNFPGRFSGRQFSNSRSEMNVSTLELGDSALYLCASSLAHGDTDTQYFGPGTRLTVL.

This CDR3 is CASSSPSTSTDTQYF. The CDR3 region has the DNA TGTGCCAGCAGTTCTCCCTCGACTAGCACAGATACGCAGTATTTT. J is TRBJ2-3 and V is TRBV6-6, with unresolved D. V gave up 4 bases and J gave up 0 bases, with 11 bases separating them. The CDR3 spans 15 residues. CDR1 and CDR2 from the germline V gene are MNHNY and SVGAGI (reference sequence).

The chain is built from TRBV30 and TRBJ2-7; 9 nucleotides agree with TRBD2. This CDR3 has 15 amino acids. V shed 0 bases and J 2 bases; nucleotides not matched to a gene: 5. Per germline, CDR1 GTSNPN and CDR2 SVGIG (reference sequence). The DNA of the CDR3 is TGTGCCTGGAGTGTTGGCCTAGCGGGGCCCTACGAGCAGTACTTC. Its translation is CAWSVGLAGPYEQYF. The full variable domain, its missing parts supplied by reference TRBV30 and TRBJ2-7, is SQTIHQWPATLVQPVGSPLSLECTVEGTSNPNLYWYRQAAGRGLQLLFYSVGIGQISSEVPQNLSASRPQDRQFILSSKKLLLSDSGFYLCAWSVGLAGPYEQYFGPGTRLTVT.

The V call is TRBV6-5, the J call TRBJ2-7; 10 bases are shared with TRBD2. The CDR3 runs to 14 residues. Unmatched junction bases numbered 1, after V lost 2 bases and J lost 3 bases. The germline V gene has CDR1 MNHEY and CDR2 SVGAGI. DNA for the CDR3: TGTGCCAGCAGTTACGGGACTAGCGACTACGAGCAGTACTTC. As protein: CASSYGTSDYEQYF.

The CDR3 DNA follows: TGCGCCAGCAAATTAGCAGGGGGGAACTACGAGCAGTACTTC. Translating it yields CASKLAGGNYEQYF. The V call is TRBV5-1, the J call TRBJ2-7, with D possibly matching TRBD1 (7 bases). This CDR3 contains 14 residues. Trimming cost V 6 bases and J 3 bases, with 16 bases left between them. Germline CDR1 and CDR2: SGHRS and YFSETQ.

This clone showed up just a few times. J is TRBJ2-2 and V is TRBV27; D not certain. CDR1 is MNHEY and CDR2 is SMNVEV in the germline V gene (reference sequence). This CDR3 is built from 14 residues. V lost 3 bases, J lost 4 bases, and 9 bases lay in between. DNA for the CDR3: TGTGCCAGCAGTTTCTTGGGCCCCACCGGGGAGCTGTTTTTT. The encoded protein is CASSFLGPTGELFF.

The gene calls are TRBV5-4 and TRBJ2-7; TRBD1 matches 8 bases. This CDR3 is built from 13 residues. J was trimmed by 4 bases and V by 1 base; bases with no gene match: 1. Germline-derived CDR1 and CDR2 are SGHNT and YYREEE (reference sequence). The CDR3 nucleotides read TGTGCCAGCAGCTTGTACAGGGGGTACGAGCAGTACTTC. Protein sequence: CASSLYRGYEQYF.

The V call is TRBV18, the J call TRBJ2-7, with 7 bases matching TRBD2. CDR1 and CDR2 from the germline V gene are KGHSH and LQKENI. The CDR3 loop spans 14 amino acids. Losses at the gene ends were 6 bases for V and 5 bases for J; bases not matched to a gene: 10. CDR3 loop: CASSPPGGAHEQYF. CDR3 DNA sequence: TGTGCCAGCTCCCCCCCGGGGGGTGCCCACGAGCAGTACTTC.

The chain joins TRBV10-3 to TRBJ2-7; possibly TRBD2 for D (6 bases). The CDR3 covers 14 residues. From germline, CDR1 is ENHRY and CDR2 SYGVKD. Trimming shortened V by 3 bases and J by 3 bases, and 12 bases separated the two germline ends. CDR3 amino acids: CAISEGGALYEQYF. The CDR3 DNA sequence: TGTGCCATCAGTGAAGGCGGGGCCCTCTACGAGCAGTACTTC.

A word on this clone: One end of the junction does not line up with germline, which may come from a read error. The CDR3 DNA reads as TGTGCCAGCAGCGTAGAGGACAGGGCCCATGGCTACACCTTC. It codes for CASSVEDRAHGYTF. The chain recombines TRBV11-2 with TRBJ1-2; TRBD1 matches 8 bases. This CDR3 has 14 residues. CDR1 and CDR2 from the germline V gene are SGHAT and FQNNGV.

This chain connects TRBV7-8 to TRBJ2-2, with 11 positions matching TRBD2. This CDR3 is 15 amino acids long. CDR1 SGHVS and CDR2 FQNEAQ come from the germline V gene. The J segment lost 1 base and the V segment lost 10 bases, leaving 5 bases of the junction unmatched. CDR3 amino acids: CAKGTSGLNTGELFF. Written as DNA, the CDR3 is TGTGCCAAGGGGACTAGCGGTTTGAACACCGGGGAGCTGTTTTTT.

The V and J genes are TRBV28 and TRBJ2-5, with a tentative D call TRBD1 (5 bases). The CDR3 consists of 15 residues. Per the germline V gene, CDR1 is MDHEN and CDR2 is SYDVKM. Between the trimmed V and J ends, which lost 8 bases and 4 bases, there was a span of 20 bases. CDR3 loop: CASVGGNRLPETQYF. Written as DNA, the CDR3 is TGTGCCAGCGTGGGTGGGAACAGGCTCCCAGAGACCCAGTACTTC.

The genes are TRBV5-6 and TRBJ1-5; no firm D call. The V end lost 4 bases, the J end lost 3 bases, and 8 bases lay between the germline ends. This CDR3 region has 13 residues. Germline values: CDR1 SGHDT, CDR2 YYEEEE. The DNA for the CDR3 is TGTGCCAGCAGCCGGGGTTTCAATCAGCCCCAGCATTTT. Translating it yields CASSRGFNQPQHF.

This clone was observed a few times. V usage is TRBV7-6 and J usage is TRBJ2-5, with 8 bases lining up with TRBD2. V was pared by 3 bases and J by 4 bases, with 7 bases of the junction left unmatched. This CDR3 is built from 15 residues. The V gene's germline CDR1 is SGHVS and CDR2 FNYEAQ. The CDR3 sequence is CASSFGSGSGETQYF. CDR3 nucleotide sequence: TGTGCCAGCAGCTTCGGAAGCGGGAGTGGAGAGACCCAGTACTTC. Looking up the rest from reference TRBV7-6 and TRBJ2-5 gives the full variable domain: GAGVSQSPRYKVTKRGQDVALRCDPISGHVSLYWYRQALGQGPEFLTYFNYEAQQDKSGLPNDRFSAERPEGSISTLTIQRTEQRDSAMYRCASSFGSGSGETQYFGPGTRLLVL.

The CDR3 protein is CASTPSMAGGPYNEQFF. The DNA for the CDR3 is TGTGCCAGCACCCCTTCAATGGCGGGAGGGCCCTACAATGAGCAGTTCTTC. This chain uses TRBV7-8 with TRBJ2-1; 9 nucleotides match TRBD2. From germline, CDR1 is SGHVS and CDR2 FQNEAQ. The CDR3 length is 17 residues. V was pared by 7 bases and J by 2 bases, with 12 bases of the junction left unmatched.